This entry features one T cell receptor (beta chain) sequence. Its antigen is still unknown. The sample originates from a study of Ad26.COV2.S vaccination and SARS-CoV-2 variants. Whole-study context: The COV1001 Ad26.COV2.S trial arm included the donor. The study gave Ad26.COV2.S intramuscularly, once or twice 56 days apart.

Overall study results and limits: Whether participants received vaccine or placebo, their non-spike TCR breadth was similar.

The germline V and J ends were trimmed by 5 bases and 2 bases, with 15 bases remaining between them. Germline loops: CDR1 MNHEY, CDR2 SMNVEV (reference sequence). This CDR3 is built from 15 residues. The table came from immunoSEQ multiplex PCR; TCRdb's copy has only in-frame clones and leaves some out. The sample records 380,000 or so clones, 83% being singletons. Treatment meaning: about 20 received Ad26.COV2.S at low or high dose, single or two shots; about 5 received placebo; per-sample allocation not given. Specimens were obtained on day 63 following the first vaccine or placebo injection. An adult aged 18-55 years in Boston served as the donor.

The source material was peripheral blood, sampled in a trial of Ad26.COV2.S vaccine versus placebo. The TCR originated in a person between 18 and 65 years old who received the Ad26.COV2.S COVID-19 vaccine or a placebo. V is TRBV27 and J is TRBJ1-1, with D perhaps TRBD1 (6 bases). The CDR3 protein is CASSTQGQINTEAFF. CDR3 DNA sequence: TGTGCCAGCAGTACCCAGGGGCAAATTAACACTGAAGCTTTCTTT.